The 27 T cell receptor beta chains below were found in one sample sequenced in a study of neoadjuvant nivolumab and ipilimumab in lung cancer. TCRdb's table, derived via immunoSEQ multiplex PCR, lists solely in-frame clones and lacks some. The repertoire includes about 38,000 clones, 89% of them detected once, and approximately 3.3% sits in the top ten. The material sequenced was peripheral blood, taken before neoadjuvant nivolumab, alone or with ipilimumab. All receptors come from an adult with non-small cell lung cancer.

The V and J genes are TRBV27 and TRBJ2-3; 11 nucleotides align to TRBD2. The CDR3 covers 16 residues. The V gene's germline CDR1 is MNHEY and CDR2 SMNVEV (reference sequence). V lost 5 bases to trimming and J lost 4 bases; unmatched junction nucleotides: 8. CDR3 sequence (DNA): TGTGCCAGCAGTCCGGGGACTAGCGGAAAAGCAGATACGCAGTATTTT. The encoded protein is CASSPGTSGKADTQYF.

The chain has TRBV5-4 and TRBJ2-5; D gene unclear. The V end was cut by 0 bases, the J end by 3 bases, with 6 bases between. The CDR3 runs to 13 residues. CDR1 is SGHNT, CDR2 YYREEE, per germline (reference sequence). The CDR3 sequence is CASSLGWEETQYF. The CDR3 DNA is TGTGCCAGCAGCTTGGGGTGGGAAGAGACCCAGTACTTC.

This clone was observed once. This chain uses TRBV6-4 with TRBJ2-7; D may match TRBD1 or TRBD2 (5 bases each). CDR3 length equals 15 residues. Germline CDR1 MRHNA, CDR2 SNTAGT. Trimming took off 2 bases at V and 0 bases at J, with 11 bases between the two ends. The CDR3, as DNA: TGTGCCAGCAGTGACGGGGCAGGGAGCTCCTACGAGCAGTACTTC. Protein sequence: CASSDGAGSSYEQYF.

The rearrangement links TRBV11-2 to TRBJ1-5; D might be TRBD1 (6 bases). From germline, CDR1 is SGHAT and CDR2 FQNNGV. The CDR3 is made up of 13 amino acids. The V gene lost 0 bases and the J gene lost 6 bases, with 6 bases spanning the gap. CDR3 sequence reads: CASSLDRGQPQHF. DNA for the CDR3: TGTGCCAGCAGCTTAGACAGGGGTCAGCCCCAGCATTTT. Full variable domain (rest looked up from reference TRBV11-2 and TRBJ1-5): EAGVAQSPRYKIIEKRQSVAFWCNPISGHATLYWYQQILGQGPKLLIQFQNNGVVDDSQLPKDRFSAERLKGVDSTLKIQPAKLEDSAVYLCASSLDRGQPQHFGDGTRLSIL.

The sample holds one count of this clone. The chain links TRBV30 to TRBJ1-5, with no clear D. V was clipped by 3 bases and J by 2 bases, with 8 bases between them. CDR1 and CDR2 (germline): GTSNPN, SVGIG (reference sequence). The CDR3 has 13 amino acids. The CDR3 sequence is CAWSGLGNQPQHF. The CDR3 DNA is TGTGCCTGGAGCGGGCTTGGCAATCAGCCCCAGCATTTT. Complete variable domain (other parts from reference TRBV30 and TRBJ1-5): SQTIHQWPATLVQPVGSPLSLECTVEGTSNPNLYWYRQAAGRGLQLLFYSVGIGQISSEVPQNLSASRPQDRQFILSSKKLLLSDSGFYLCAWSGLGNQPQHFGDGTRLSIL.

The chain joins TRBV7-8 to TRBJ1-1; no definite D call. Trimming pared 3 bases from V and 2 bases from J, leaving 4 bases between. The CDR3 loop spans 12 amino acids. Germline lookup yields CDR1 SGHVS and CDR2 FQNEAQ. The CDR3 here is CASSFGNTEAFF. Here the CDR3 DNA reads TGTGCCAGCAGCTTCGGTAACACTGAAGCTTTCTTT.

The rearrangement links TRBV6-1 to TRBJ2-7; 8 bases agree with TRBD1. V dropped 5 bases and J dropped 4; count of bases not matched to a gene: 10. Germline V gene sequence: CDR1 MNHNS, CDR2 SASEGT. The CDR3 has 15 amino acids. Written as DNA, the CDR3 is TGTGCCAGCAGTCCTCTTAATGGACAGGGATACGAGCAGTACTTC. It yields the protein CASSPLNGQGYEQYF.

This clone was recorded once. This chain joins TRBV18 and TRBJ2-1; 7 bases align to TRBD1. V dropped 3 bases and J dropped 4; count of bases not matched to a gene: 6. This CDR3 is built from 15 residues. Looked up from germline, CDR1 is KGHSH and CDR2 is LQKENI. This chain's CDR3 is CASSPRGQGYNEQFF. CDR3 coding DNA: TGTGCCAGCTCACCTAGGGGGCAGGGATACAATGAGCAGTTCTTC.

This chain uses TRBV6-1 with TRBJ2-3; tentatively, D is TRBD1 (7 bases). The germline V gene encodes CDR1 MNHNS and CDR2 SASEGT. CDR3 length equals 14 residues. V lost 6 bases, J lost 0 bases, and 10 bases lay in between. In DNA form, the CDR3 reads TGTGCCAGCAGACCAGGGGGGAGCACAGATACGCAGTATTTT. Protein product: CASRPGGSTDTQYF.

This chain links TRBV5-1 with TRBJ1-4; D is undetermined. This CDR3 is 13 amino acids long. With 0 bases removed from V and 1 base from J, the gap between germline ends came to 1 base. CDR1 and CDR2 from the germline V gene are SGHRS and YFSETQ. The CDR3 here is CASSLETNEKLFF. DNA for the CDR3: TGCGCCAGCAGCTTGGAAACTAATGAAAAACTGTTTTTT.

The rearrangement uses TRBV7-3 and TRBJ2-7, with TRBD2 as a possible D gene (5 bases). V lost 2 bases to trimming and J lost 6 bases, with 11 bases between them. The CDR3 has 13 amino acids. CDR1 is SGHTA, CDR2 FQGTGA, per germline. CDR3 loop: CASSLYPAGEQYF. Here the CDR3 DNA reads TGTGCCAGCAGCTTATACCCTGCGGGCGAGCAGTACTTC.

The rearrangement uses TRBV4-1 and TRBJ2-1; D may be TRBD2 (5 bases). This CDR3 is built from 16 residues. Trimming cost V 2 bases and J 4 bases, with 15 bases left between them. CDR1 MGHRA and CDR2 YSYEKL come from the germline V gene. The CDR3 DNA is TGCGCCAGCAGCCAATTAGGGCTAGCAGGATACAATGAGCAGTTCTTC. Translation: CASSQLGLAGYNEQFF.

This rearrangement joins TRBV30 to TRBJ2-1; no firm D call. The ends were cut back, 0 bases at V and 4 bases at J, with 4 bases in the middle. This CDR3 spans 12 amino acids. Germline CDR1 GTSNPN, CDR2 SVGIG (reference sequence). This CDR3 reads CAWSVGYNEQFF. The CDR3 nucleotides read TGTGCCTGGAGTGTGGGTTACAATGAGCAGTTCTTC.

The CDR3 nucleotides are TGTGCCGGGCGGCGGGAGGGCACAGATACGCAGTATTTT. Amino acid sequence: CAGRREGTDTQYF. The V call is TRBV7-9, the J call TRBJ2-3, with 8 bases fitting TRBD2. J was trimmed by 1 base and V by 11 bases; bases with no gene match: 5. The CDR3 loop spans 13 amino acids. Looked up from germline, CDR1 is SEHNR and CDR2 is FQNEAQ (reference sequence).

CDR3 protein: CAWSASGLEQFF. CDR3 coding DNA: TGTGCCTGGAGTGCCTCGGGCTTAGAGCAGTTCTTC. The chain joins TRBV30 to TRBJ2-1, with D hard to call. The V end was cut by 1 base, the J end by 10 bases, with 11 bases between. The CDR3 has 12 residues. Germline V gives CDR1 GTSNPN, CDR2 SVGIG (reference sequence). Looking up the rest from reference TRBV30 and TRBJ2-1 gives the full variable domain: SQTIHQWPATLVQPVGSPLSLECTVEGTSNPNLYWYRQAAGRGLQLLFYSVGIGQISSEVPQNLSASRPQDRQFILSSKKLLLSDSGFYLCAWSASGLEQFFGPGTRLTVL.

The V call is TRBV30, the J call TRBJ2-1, with D possibly being TRBD1 (5 bases). The ends were cut back, 5 bases at V and 2 bases at J, with 16 bases in the middle. This CDR3 is 15 amino acids long. The germline gives CDR1 GTSNPN, CDR2 SVGIG (reference sequence). CDR3 DNA sequence: TGTGCCTGGGCGGCGGACGGACATACCTACAATGAGCAGTTCTTC. Its protein is CAWAADGHTYNEQFF.

The rearrangement links TRBV6-6 to TRBJ1-1; the match to TRBD1 covers 8 bases. Germline V gene lookup returns CDR1 MNHNY and CDR2 SVGAGI (reference sequence). V lost 4 bases and J lost 0; bases outside the gene matches: 7. The CDR3 has 16 residues. CDR3 loop: CASSSGGAGMNTEAFF. The CDR3 DNA follows: TGTGCCAGCAGTTCAGGGGGCGCGGGGATGAACACTGAAGCTTTCTTT.

This chain links TRBV9 with TRBJ2-7, with 10 bases aligning to TRBD2. The CDR3 is made up of 14 amino acids. Germline loops: CDR1 SGDLS, CDR2 YYNGEE. V was pared by 3 bases and J by 2 bases, with 2 bases of the junction left unmatched. The CDR3, as DNA: TGTGCCAGCAGCGGCGGGACTAGCGCCTACGAGCAGTACTTC. Its translation: CASSGGTSAYEQYF.

J is TRBJ2-7 and V is TRBV19, with TRBD1 identical over 9 bases. The CDR3 loop spans 13 amino acids. The ends lost 9 bases at V and 3 bases at J; junction bases unmatched: 6. Germline V lookup: CDR1 LNHDA, CDR2 SQIVND (reference sequence). The chain's CDR3 is CASNRDRDYEQYF. The CDR3 DNA is TGTGCCAGCAACCGGGACAGGGACTACGAGCAGTACTTC.

V gene TRBV27 combines with J gene TRBJ1-2; 10 bases fit TRBD1. The CDR3 consists of 14 residues. Per germline, CDR1 MNHEY and CDR2 SMNVEV (reference sequence). Losses at the gene ends were 6 bases for V and 3 bases for J; bases not matched to a gene: 4. The CDR3 sequence: CASRGQGRYYGYTF. The CDR3 DNA reads as TGTGCCAGCAGGGGACAGGGGCGATACTATGGCTACACCTTC.

V gene TRBV5-1 combines with J gene TRBJ2-7; D unclear. Germline CDR1 is SGHRS and CDR2 is YFSETQ. This CDR3 contains 13 residues. V was cut by 4 bases and J by 3 bases, with 11 bases left in between. The CDR3 DNA reads as TGCGCCAGCAGCGAATGGACGGGCTACGAGCAGTACTTC. It encodes CASSEWTGYEQYF.

The V call is TRBV10-2, the J call TRBJ2-7; D perhaps matches TRBD1 (5 bases). This CDR3 has 12 residues. The V gene's germline CDR1 is WSHSY and CDR2 SAAADI. V lost 6 bases to trimming and J lost 11 bases, with 17 bases between them. This CDR3 reads CASSEDGPREYF. CDR3 sequence (DNA): TGCGCCAGCAGCGAGGACGGTCCCAGGGAGTACTTC.

The rearrangement links TRBV29-1 to TRBJ2-3, with TRBD2 matching 9 bases. The V gene's germline CDR1 is SQVTM and CDR2 ANQGSEA. The V segment lost 7 bases and the J segment 4 bases; nucleotides outside the gene matches: 3. The CDR3 contains 12 residues. The CDR3: CSAGLASDTQYF. DNA of the CDR3: TGCAGCGCTGGACTAGCGTCAGATACGCAGTATTTT.

V is TRBV18 and J is TRBJ2-5; weak D call: TRBD1 (6 bases). The CDR3 spans 13 residues. V dropped 4 bases and J dropped 2 bases, with 8 bases sitting between them. Germline V gene data show CDR1 as KGHSH and CDR2 as LQKENI. For the CDR3, the DNA is TGTGCCAGCTCACGGGGACAACAAGAGACCCAGTACTTC. Translating gives CASSRGQQETQYF.

The chain uses TRBV29-1 and TRBJ2-2, with TRBD1 matching over 8 bases. Germline assignment: CDR1 SQVTM and CDR2 ANQGSEA. The trim removed 0 bases at V and 5 bases at J, leaving 14 bases unmatched. The CDR3 is 18 amino acids. The CDR3 sequence is CSVEDRGRGQGETGELFF. The CDR3 region has the DNA TGCAGCGTTGAAGATCGCGGCAGGGGGCAGGGAGAAACCGGGGAGCTGTTTTTT.

J is TRBJ2-5 and V is TRBV5-4; 12 bases match TRBD2. The V gene end was trimmed by 4 bases and the J gene end by 5 bases; junction bases not matched to a gene: 6. CDR1 is SGHNT and CDR2 is YYREEE in the germline V gene (reference sequence). The CDR3 consists of 15 residues. This CDR3 reads CASSNGLAGWETQYF. In nucleotides, the CDR3 is TGTGCCAGCAGCAACGGACTAGCGGGATGGGAGACCCAGTACTTC.

CDR3 DNA: TGCGCCAGCAGTCAACAGGGGGCGCTTGAGACCCAGTACTTC. Encoded protein: CASSQQGALETQYF. This sequence joins TRBV10-2 and TRBJ2-5; 9 bases match TRBD1. The V and J ends lost 5 bases and 5 bases, in that order; junction bases with no gene match: 6. The germline CDR1 and CDR2 sequences are WSHSY and SAAADI. The CDR3 totals 14 residues.